Each of the 10 T cell receptor beta chains below was sequenced from the same sample in a study of T cell changes during pregnancy in multiple sclerosis. TCRdb keeps only in-frame clones here, not all; method: immunoSEQ multiplex PCR. The data contain some 10,000 clones, roughly 84% of them seen just once; the ten biggest clones take up around 11%. Sequencing used CD8+ T cells from peripheral blood mononuclear cells, obtained after pregnancy. All receptors come from a female donor in good health, enrolled as a control in a pregnancy study.

The V gene is TRBV6-5, the J gene TRBJ2-1; 14 bases match TRBD2. Germline V gene lookup returns CDR1 MNHEY and CDR2 SVGAGI. V trimming: 6 bases; J trimming: 7 bases; junction bases outside the gene matches: 5. CDR3 length: 15 amino acids. CDR3 sequence reads: CASRRLAGGPNEQFF. In nucleotides, the CDR3 is TGTGCCAGCAGAAGACTAGCGGGGGGGCCAAATGAGCAGTTCTTC.

This clone is judged medium-sized. The gene calls are TRBV6-4 and TRBJ2-3; 9 nucleotides match TRBD2. In germline, CDR1 is MRHNA, CDR2 SNTAGT. After removal of 2 bases from V and 6 bases from J, the junction contained 6 bases not matched to a gene. This CDR3 region has 15 residues. CDR3 protein: CASSDRGGAADTQYF. CDR3 in DNA: TGTGCCAGCAGTGACCGCGGGGGGGCCGCGGATACGCAGTATTTT.

V usage is TRBV15 and J usage is TRBJ1-5; D gene uncertain. The V and J ends lost 2 bases and 3 bases respectively, with 14 bases between them. The V gene's germline CDR1 is LNHNV and CDR2 YYDKDF (reference sequence). This CDR3 has 16 residues. CDR3: CATSRRTRADNQPQHF. The CDR3 DNA reads TGTGCCACCAGCAGAAGAACGAGGGCTGACAATCAGCCCCAGCATTTT.

This clone was found once. The genes are TRBV15 and TRBJ2-1; 13 bases match TRBD2. In germline, CDR1 is LNHNV, CDR2 YYDKDF (reference sequence). The CDR3 extends over 15 amino acids. V lost 6 bases to trimming and J lost 7 bases; unmatched junction nucleotides: 6. CDR3 DNA: TGTGCCACCAGGGCCTCGACTAGCGGGGGGAATGAGCAGTTCTTC. Translation gives CATRASTSGGNEQFF.

The DNA for the CDR3 is TGTGCCAGCAGCCCGGGACTAAAACAAGAGACCCAGTACTTC. This sequence encodes CASSPGLKQETQYF. The chain recombines TRBV7-6 with TRBJ2-5, with 7 bases identical to TRBD2. The V gene's germline CDR1 is SGHVS and CDR2 FNYEAQ. J gave up 2 bases and V 5 bases, and 5 bases lay outside the gene matches. The CDR3 runs to 14 residues.

This chain joins TRBV16 and TRBJ2-1, with TRBD2 identical over 8 bases. This CDR3 is built from 15 residues. CDR1 is KGHSY, CDR2 FQNENV, per germline. V dropped 1 base and J dropped 8; count of bases not matched to a gene: 7. The CDR3 sequence is CASSQWVGRADEQFF. The CDR3 DNA is TGTGCCAGCAGCCAATGGGTCGGGAGGGCCGATGAGCAGTTCTTC.

This clone was counted between two and nine times. This rearrangement joins TRBV10-1 to TRBJ1-2; 10 positions match TRBD1. CDR1 and CDR2 (germline): WNHNN, SYGVQD (reference sequence). This CDR3 comprises 17 residues. Trimming cost V 0 bases and J 4 bases; bases outside gene matches: 8. The CDR3 region is CASSESLRDRGSYGYTF. DNA of the CDR3: TGCGCCAGCAGTGAGTCACTCCGGGACAGGGGAAGCTATGGCTACACCTTC.

The chain couples TRBV5-1 to TRBJ2-5; 9 bases are shared with TRBD2. The CDR3 is made up of 16 amino acids. Germline V gives CDR1 SGHRS, CDR2 YFSETQ. The V segment lost 4 bases and the J segment 0 bases; nucleotides outside the gene matches: 7. Here the CDR3 reads CASSARLAEYQETQYF. CDR3 nucleotides: TGCGCCAGCAGCGCAAGACTAGCGGAGTACCAAGAGACCCAGTACTTC.

This chain's CDR3 is CATRQGARYEQYF. CDR3 coding DNA: TGTGCCACCCGACAGGGGGCTAGGTACGAGCAGTACTTC. This sequence joins TRBV10-3 and TRBJ2-7; 10 bases align to TRBD1. The germline gives CDR1 ENHRY, CDR2 SYGVKD. J was trimmed by 4 bases and V by 10 bases; bases with no gene match: 7. CDR3 length: 13 residues.

The chain recombines TRBV12-5 with TRBJ2-1; perhaps TRBD2 as D (5 bases). Germline V gives CDR1 LGHNT, CDR2 FRNRAP. The CDR3 has 14 residues. V was pared by 0 bases and J by 7 bases, with 10 bases between. CDR3: CASGLVRTPNEQFF. The CDR3 DNA sequence: TGTGCTAGTGGTTTGGTCCGGACTCCTAATGAGCAGTTCTTC.